Presented here are 19 T cell receptor beta chains from one specimen sequenced in a study of cytomegalovirus exposure and HLA in healthy donors. The PCR was carried out with 60 Vbeta primers and 13 Jbeta primers. Sequencing was performed with immunoSEQ multiplex PCR; in TCRdb, only in-frame clones are kept and a portion is missing. The sample holds approximately 100,000 clones; approximately 85% are singletons and the top ten take about 3.9%. Sequenced material: PBMCs. All receptors derive from a man under 40 in good health and CMV-seronegative.

The genes are TRBV4-1 and TRBJ2-5; 9 bases are a match to TRBD1. Germline-derived CDR1 and CDR2 are MGHRA and YSYEKL. The CDR3 is 16 amino acids. Trimming took 1 base from V and 0 from J; bases not matched to a gene: 3. CDR3 DNA sequence: TGCGCCAGCAGCCAAGGGGACAGGGTAAACCAAGAGACCCAGTACTTC. This sequence encodes CASSQGDRVNQETQYF.

This clone was observed a single time. The V and J genes are TRBV11-2 and TRBJ1-5; D not certain. The CDR3 runs 13 residues. Trimming removed 0 bases at V and 7 bases at J, with 7 bases between. Looked up from germline, CDR1 is SGHAT and CDR2 is FQNNGV. CDR3 nucleotide sequence: TGTGCCAGCAGCTTAGACGCTGGCCAGCCCCAGCATTTT. It is translated as CASSLDAGQPQHF.

The CDR3, as DNA: TGTGCCAGCATGTTTGACAGCCGGGAGGGTGGCTACACCTTC. Its protein product is CASMFDSREGGYTF. The chain employs TRBV28 and TRBJ1-2, with TRBD1 as a possible D gene (5 bases). Trimming took off 7 bases at V and 7 bases at J, with 19 bases between the two ends. This CDR3 has 14 residues. Per germline, CDR1 MDHEN and CDR2 SYDVKM.

This chain links TRBV21-1 with TRBJ2-7; TRBD2, the D gene given by the table, was not confirmed from the DNA. TRBV21-1 is a recognized pseudogene. CDR3 length equals 15 residues. The CDR3 DNA reads as TGTGCCAGCAGCAAAGCGAGCGGGAGTCTCCACGAGCAGTACTTC. Amino acids: CASSKASGSLHEQYF.

This CDR3 is CASSQDGRAYEQYF. The CDR3 DNA reads as TGCGCCAGCAGCCAAGACGGCAGGGCCTACGAGCAGTACTTC. V is TRBV4-1 and J is TRBJ2-7; D may be TRBD1 (5 bases). The CDR3 is 14 amino acids. V was shortened by 0 bases and J by 2 bases, with 8 bases between the two germline ends. The germline V gene encodes CDR1 MGHRA and CDR2 YSYEKL.

This clone was seen a single time. The rearrangement links TRBV5-1 to TRBJ2-1; D is possibly TRBD1 (5 bases). The CDR3 totals 14 residues. The germline CDR1 and CDR2 sequences are SGHRS and YFSETQ. With 0 bases removed from V and 4 bases from J, the gap between germline ends came to 8 bases. The CDR3 DNA follows: TGCGCCAGCAGCTTGGTGGACATTTACAATGAGCAGTTCTTC. The encoded protein is CASSLVDIYNEQFF. Full variable domain (outside the CDR3, taken from reference TRBV5-1 and TRBJ2-1): KAGVTQTPRYLIKTRGQQVTLSCSPISGHRSVSWYQQTPGQGLQFLFEYFSETQRNKGNFPGRFSGRQFSNSRSEMNVSTLELGDSALYLCASSLVDIYNEQFFGPGTRLTVL.

This sequence joins TRBV28 and TRBJ2-2; 14 bases align to TRBD2. Trimming removed 6 bases from V and 3 bases from J; junction bases left unmatched: 6. This CDR3 region has 17 residues. Germline lookup yields CDR1 MDHEN and CDR2 SYDVKM. The CDR3: CASRGLAGVFDTGELFF. The CDR3 DNA sequence: TGTGCCAGCAGGGGACTAGCGGGAGTCTTCGACACCGGGGAGCTGTTTTTT.

The V and J genes are TRBV6-4 and TRBJ2-1; D might be TRBD2 (5 bases). This CDR3 region has 12 residues. Germline V gene sequence: CDR1 MRHNA, CDR2 SNTAGT. The V end lost 4 bases, the J end lost 5 bases, and 6 bases lay between the germline ends. CDR3: CASSGGDNEQFF. DNA of the CDR3: TGTGCCAGCAGTGGGGGAGACAATGAGCAGTTCTTC.

The chain joins TRBV5-8 to TRBJ2-7; D call uncertain. Germline V gene lookup returns CDR1 SGHTS and CDR2 YDEGEE. V was cut by 2 bases and J by 2 bases, with 11 bases left in between. This CDR3 region has 14 residues. The CDR3 DNA is TGTGCCAGCAGCTTTCCGGGTCGGACCTACGAGCAGTACTTC. Translated, it gives CASSFPGRTYEQYF.

This clone was detected once. V is TRBV25-1 and J is TRBJ2-7, with 11 nucleotides matching TRBD1. Unmatched junction bases numbered 11, after V lost 4 bases and J lost 6 bases. The CDR3 spans 16 residues. The V gene's germline CDR1 is MGHDK and CDR2 SYGVNS. CDR3 sequence (DNA): TGTGCCAGCAGTGCCTTAATCGGACAGGGGGCGCCCGAGCAGTACTTC. Translating gives CASSALIGQGAPEQYF.

This clone was counted between two and nine times. This sequence joins TRBV5-1 and TRBJ2-7; the D gene is possibly TRBD1 (5 bases). V lost 0 bases and J lost 6, with 16 bases in between. CDR1 is SGHRS and CDR2 is YFSETQ in the germline V gene. This CDR3 has 15 amino acids. The CDR3 loop is CASSLVGEVYSEQYF. CDR3 nucleotides: TGCGCCAGCAGCTTGGTAGGGGAAGTTTACTCCGAGCAGTACTTC.

This clone was detected once. The J gene is TRBJ2-2, the V gene TRBV18, with 11 bases that match TRBD2. Per the germline V gene, CDR1 is KGHSH and CDR2 is LQKENI. CDR3 length equals 17 residues. V was pared by 0 bases and J by 3 bases, with 3 bases of the junction left unmatched. The CDR3 sequence is CASSPPGLAAYTGELFF. The CDR3 DNA sequence: TGTGCCAGCTCACCACCGGGACTAGCGGCTTACACCGGGGAGCTGTTTTTT.

The chain joins TRBV21-1 to TRBJ1-1; TRBD1, the table's D call, lacks a check against the DNA. TRBV21-1 corresponds to a pseudogene. CDR3 length equals 18 residues. CDR3 loop: CASSKAMGGQAMNTEAFF. The CDR3 bases are TGTGCCAGCAGCAAAGCCATGGGAGGACAGGCGATGAACACTGAAGCTTTCTTT.

J is TRBJ1-1 and V is TRBV5-4; TRBD1 might be the D (5 bases). V lost 1 base and J lost 4, with 14 bases in between. The CDR3 loop spans 15 amino acids. Germline CDR1 reads SGHNT; CDR2 reads YYREEE (reference sequence). The CDR3 is CASSLQWGGGTEAFF. The CDR3, as DNA: TGTGCCAGCAGCTTGCAGTGGGGCGGTGGCACTGAAGCTTTCTTT.

The chain employs TRBV6-5 and TRBJ1-1; D unclear. V was shortened by 6 bases and J by 6 bases, with 11 bases between the two germline ends. The CDR3 has 12 amino acids. Per germline, CDR1 MNHEY and CDR2 SVGAGI. The CDR3 reads CASRLSQAEAFF. The CDR3 nucleotides are TGTGCCAGCAGGCTATCTCAGGCTGAAGCTTTCTTT.

The J gene is TRBJ1-5, the V gene TRBV4-1; the D gene is possibly TRBD1 (5 bases). The germline gives CDR1 MGHRA, CDR2 YSYEKL. This CDR3 has 18 amino acids. V was trimmed by 0 bases and J by 6 bases, leaving 21 bases between them. The CDR3 loop reads CASSQEWGRVIPCQPQHF. The DNA of the CDR3 is TGCGCCAGCAGCCAAGAGTGGGGCAGGGTGATACCTTGTCAGCCCCAGCATTTT.

The rearrangement links TRBV25-1 to TRBJ1-2, with 9 bases identical to TRBD1. Germline V CDR1 and CDR2: MGHDK, SYGVNS. The CDR3 is 15 amino acids. Trimming cost V 3 bases and J 5 bases; bases outside gene matches: 7. Here the CDR3 DNA reads TGTGCCAGCAGTGATTACCCGGACAGGGGATATGGCTACACCTTC. Residues: CASSDYPDRGYGYTF.

The chain recombines TRBV10-3 with TRBJ1-1; D is uncertain. CDR1 is ENHRY, CDR2 SYGVKD, per germline. This CDR3 comprises 11 residues. V lost 9 bases and J lost 8, with 13 bases in between. The CDR3 region is CAIREAQEAFF. DNA of the CDR3: TGTGCCATAAGAGAGGCCCAGGAAGCTTTCTTT.

The sample holds one count of this clone. The genes are TRBV4-2 and TRBJ2-7; 8 nucleotides line up with TRBD2. The CDR3 has 16 residues. Unmatched junction bases numbered 13, after V lost 4 bases and J lost 5 bases. The germline V gene encodes CDR1 LGHNA and CDR2 YNFKEQ. CDR3 sequence reads: CASSPRLGSGIHEQYF. In nucleotides, the CDR3 is TGTGCCAGCAGCCCCAGGTTAGGTAGCGGGATCCACGAGCAGTACTTC.